This section outlines one T cell receptor (beta chain) sequence together with its context. Its specificity is unknown. A read error may account for a junction end that differs from germline. This sample was taken from a study of cytomegalovirus exposure and HLA in healthy donors. Findings and limits, study-wide: A prior analysis recorded that most TCR beta V segments were productive about 90% or about 30% of the time. High specificity and sensitivity for cytomegalovirus status were reported for the classifier.

The germline V gene has CDR1 MNHEY and CDR2 SVGAGI. The CDR3 loop spans 11 amino acids. Researchers ran the PCR with 60 Vbeta and 13 Jbeta primers. Data came from immunoSEQ multiplex PCR; TCRdb stores just in-frame clones and leaves some out. Of roughly 160,000 clones listed, over 70% were seen once; the top ten hold over 3%. The receptor was derived from a woman aged 50 to 65 in good health and CMV-seropositive. Sequencing was done on a sample of PBMCs. J is TRBJ1-6 and V is TRBV6-5, with D possibly TRBD1 on 5 matching bases. The CDR3 region has the DNA TGTGCCAGCGGGATGCAGGGTGCCCTAAACTTT. It codes for CASGMQGALNF.